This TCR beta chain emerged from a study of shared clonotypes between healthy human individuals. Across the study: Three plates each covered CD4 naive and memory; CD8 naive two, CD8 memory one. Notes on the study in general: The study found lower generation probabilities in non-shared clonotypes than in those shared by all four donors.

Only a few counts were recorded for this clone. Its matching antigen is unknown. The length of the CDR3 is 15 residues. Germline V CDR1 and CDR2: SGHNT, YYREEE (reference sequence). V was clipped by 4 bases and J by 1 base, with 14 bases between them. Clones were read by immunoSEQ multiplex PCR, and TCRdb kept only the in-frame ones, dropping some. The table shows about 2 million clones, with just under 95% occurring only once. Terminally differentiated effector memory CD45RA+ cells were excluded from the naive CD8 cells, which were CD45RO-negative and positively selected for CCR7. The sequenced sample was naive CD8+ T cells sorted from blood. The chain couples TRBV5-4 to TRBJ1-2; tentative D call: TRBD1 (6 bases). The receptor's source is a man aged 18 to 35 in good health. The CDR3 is CASSTFRTVNYGYTF. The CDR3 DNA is TGTGCCAGCAGCACTTTTAGGACAGTTAACTATGGCTACACCTTC. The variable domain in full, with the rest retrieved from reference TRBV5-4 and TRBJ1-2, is ETGVTQSPTHLIKTRGQQVTLRCSSQSGHNTVSWYQQALGQGPQFIFQYYREEENGRGNFPPRFSGLQFPNYSSELNVNALELDDSALYLCASSTFRTVNYGYTFGSGTRLTVV.